One and the same sample provided the 21 T cell receptor beta chains below, sequenced in a study of blood T cell repertoires in COVID-19. Repertoires were generated with immunoSEQ multiplex PCR, while TCRdb's copy carries only in-frame clones and drops some. The table lists 110,000 or so clones, approximately 85% of them singletons, with 5% to 6.5% in the top ten. Sample: peripheral blood. The origin of the receptors is a woman aged 60-75 years with COVID-19, enrolled during active disease.

The chain carries TRBV7-3 and TRBJ2-2; D not certain. Germline V CDR1 and CDR2: SGHTA, FQGTGA. The V and J ends lost 0 bases and 2 bases respectively, with 4 bases between them. The CDR3 runs 14 residues. DNA of the CDR3: TGTGCCAGCAGCTTAACGCGTAACACCGGGGAGCTGTTTTTT. Translating gives CASSLTRNTGELFF.

The J gene is TRBJ2-3, the V gene TRBV5-1, with a tentative D call TRBD1 (6 bases). CDR3 size: 14 residues. Germline CDR1 SGHRS, CDR2 YFSETQ. The germline V and J ends were trimmed by 2 bases and 2 bases, with 9 bases remaining between them. CDR3 sequence reads: CASSLGQHTDTQYF. DNA of the CDR3: TGCGCCAGCAGCTTAGGACAGCACACAGATACGCAGTATTTT. The whole variable domain, filled in from reference TRBV5-1 and TRBJ2-3, reads KAGVTQTPRYLIKTRGQQVTLSCSPISGHRSVSWYQQTPGQGLQFLFEYFSETQRNKGNFPGRFSGRQFSNSRSEMNVSTLELGDSALYLCASSLGQHTDTQYFGPGTRLTVL.

The chain couples TRBV11-3 to TRBJ2-7; D possibly corresponds to TRBD2 (7 bases). Germline loops: CDR1 SGHNT, CDR2 YENEEA. CDR3 length: 14 residues. Trimming pared 1 base from V and 5 bases from J, leaving 12 bases between. CDR3 in amino acids: CASSLGGGGHEQYF. CDR3 sequence (DNA): TGTGCCAGCAGCTTAGGGGGCGGGGGCCACGAGCAGTACTTC.

The J gene is TRBJ2-6, the V gene TRBV19; perhaps TRBD2 as D (7 bases). The CDR3 has 17 amino acids. V was cut by 7 bases and J by 0 bases, with 16 bases left in between. Germline values: CDR1 LNHDA, CDR2 SQIVND (reference sequence). The CDR3 protein is CASTSFRGGSGANVLTF. DNA of the CDR3: TGTGCCAGTACCTCTTTTAGGGGGGGCTCTGGGGCCAACGTCCTGACTTTC. Full variable domain (rest looked up from reference TRBV19 and TRBJ2-6): DGGITQSPKYLFRKEGQNVTLSCEQNLNHDAMYWYRQDPGQGLRLIYYSQIVNDFQKGDIAEGYSVSREKKESFPLTVTSAQKNPTAFYLCASTSFRGGSGANVLTFGAGSRLTVL.

The gene calls are TRBV11-2 and TRBJ2-7, with D tentatively TRBD2 (5 bases). The CDR3 sequence is 14 residues long. V was shortened by 0 bases and J by 4 bases, with 10 bases between the two germline ends. Germline-derived CDR1 and CDR2 are SGHAT and FQNNGV. The CDR3 nucleotides are TGTGCCAGCAGCTTAGACAGCCCGGGGTACGAGCAGTACTTC. Its translation: CASSLDSPGYEQYF.

This clone was seen many times. J is TRBJ2-2 and V is TRBV3-1 (or the pseudogene TRBV3-2); the match to TRBD1 covers 7 bases. The V gene's germline CDR1 is LGHDT and CDR2 YNNKEL (reference sequence). J was trimmed by 7 bases and V by 0 bases; bases with no gene match: 8. The CDR3 runs 16 residues. Here the CDR3 reads CASSQEWDSYSGELFF. CDR3 bases: TGTGCCAGCAGCCAAGAGTGGGACAGTTACAGCGGGGAGCTGTTTTTT.

The chain employs TRBV6-2 or TRBV6-3 and TRBJ1-2; D unclear. Trimming removed 4 bases at V and 6 bases at J, with 18 bases between. This CDR3 has 15 amino acids. Per germline, CDR1 MNHEY and CDR2 SVGEGT. The CDR3 sequence is CASSLSRLEVHGYTF. The CDR3 bases are TGTGCCAGCAGTTTGTCCAGGCTCGAAGTCCATGGCTACACCTTC.

This chain connects TRBV27 to TRBJ1-6; 8 bases are shared with TRBD1. V trimming: 7 bases; J trimming: 1 base; junction bases outside the gene matches: 15. The CDR3 consists of 19 residues. Germline CDR1 MNHEY, CDR2 SMNVEV (reference sequence). The chain's CDR3 is CASTVRGPRGRSYNSPLHF. CDR3 DNA sequence: TGTGCCAGCACCGTGAGGGGTCCCAGGGGGCGATCCTATAATTCACCCCTCCACTTT.

V gene TRBV2 combines with J gene TRBJ1-1; D is unresolved. Germline-derived CDR1 and CDR2 are SNHLY and FYNNEI. The V gene lost 6 bases and the J gene lost 7 bases, with 9 bases spanning the gap. The CDR3 is made up of 11 amino acids. In nucleotides, the CDR3 is TGTGCCAGCAGCCTGTATATTGAAGCTTTCTTT. It translates to CASSLYIEAFF.

A single count supports this clone. The chain carries TRBV3-1 (or the pseudogene TRBV3-2) and TRBJ2-3; 8 bases align to TRBD2. CDR1 LGHDT and CDR2 YNNKEL come from the germline V gene (reference sequence). CDR3 length: 18 residues. V lost 0 bases to trimming and J lost 0 bases; unmatched junction nucleotides: 8. The CDR3 DNA follows: TGTGCCAGCAGCCAAGATGTTGCGGGGGGCCGAAGCACAGATACGCAGTATTTT. Protein product: CASSQDVAGGRSTDTQYF.

The rearrangement uses TRBV7-9 and TRBJ1-4; tentative D call: TRBD1 (6 bases). Germline CDR1 and CDR2: SEHNR and FQNEAQ (reference sequence). V lost 0 bases and J lost 7, with 9 bases in between. The CDR3 spans 14 residues. CDR3 DNA: TGTGCCAGCAGCTTAGCCCAGGGGAGTGAAAAACTGTTTTTT. Its translation: CASSLAQGSEKLFF.

The V call is TRBV2, the J call TRBJ1-6; 7 bases are shared with TRBD1. The CDR3 runs to 15 residues. Germline lookup yields CDR1 SNHLY and CDR2 FYNNEI. The V gene end was trimmed by 5 bases and the J gene end by 4 bases; junction bases not matched to a gene: 5. CDR3 residues: CASSLGQYYNSPLHF. As DNA, the CDR3 is TGTGCCAGCAGTTTGGGACAGTATTATAATTCACCCCTCCACTTT.

This clone is categorized as medium-sized. Other DNA sequences in this specimen translate into the identical CDR3. The rearrangement links TRBV2 to TRBJ1-5; the D gene is possibly TRBD1 (6 bases). The CDR3 sequence is 17 residues long. Trimming stripped 0 bases from V and 0 bases from J, with 12 bases between. CDR1 is SNHLY, CDR2 FYNNEI, per germline. The CDR3 coding sequence is TGTGCCAGCAGTGAAGCAGGCAGGGGCTATAGCAATCAGCCCCAGCATTTT. It specifies CASSEAGRGYSNQPQHF.

This chain links TRBV7-8 with TRBJ1-2; TRBD1 is a possible D gene (5 bases). CDR3 length: 13 amino acids. Germline V gives CDR1 SGHVS, CDR2 FQNEAQ. Trimming shortened V by 1 base and J by 8 bases, and 11 bases separated the two germline ends. CDR3 residues: CASSLDMGRGYTF. The CDR3 DNA is TGTGCCAGCAGCTTAGATATGGGGCGCGGCTACACCTTC. Full variable domain (missing parts from reference TRBV7-8 and TRBJ1-2): GAGVSQSPRYKVAKRGQDVALRCDPISGHVSLFWYQQALGQGPEFLTYFQNEAQLDKSGLPSDRFFAERPEGSVSTLKIQRTQQEDSAVYLCASSLDMGRGYTFGSGTRLTVV.

The chain uses TRBV5-1 and TRBJ2-7; 8 bases fit TRBD2. The V gene's germline CDR1 is SGHRS and CDR2 YFSETQ. V was pared by 3 bases and J by 2 bases, with 16 bases of the junction left unmatched. The CDR3 runs 18 residues. In nucleotides, the CDR3 is TGCGCCAGCAGCTCCCTCGGCGGGGGGTCTACGGGACCCTACGAGCAGTACTTC. This translates into CASSSLGGGSTGPYEQYF.

The chain employs TRBV4-3 and TRBJ2-7; 10 bases fit TRBD1. Trimming removed 3 bases from V and 0 bases from J; junction bases left unmatched: 2. Per germline, CDR1 LGHNA and CDR2 YSLEER. CDR3 size: 15 residues. The CDR3 coding sequence is TGCGCCAGCAGCCAGGGGACAGGGGCCTCCTACGAGCAGTACTTC. This sequence encodes CASSQGTGASYEQYF.

The rearrangement joins TRBV6-5 to TRBJ1-2; 7 nucleotides line up with TRBD1. V shed 6 bases, J shed 7 bases, and the junction held 8 bases outside the gene matches. This CDR3 is 13 amino acids long. Germline V gene lookup returns CDR1 MNHEY and CDR2 SVGAGI. The DNA for the CDR3 is TGTGCCAGCAGGCTAACAGGGGTTGGTGGCTACACCTTC. It translates to CASRLTGVGGYTF.

This clone was recorded only once. The chain is built from TRBV11-3 and TRBJ2-7; perhaps TRBD1 as D (5 bases). The germline gives CDR1 SGHNT, CDR2 YENEEA. V lost 5 bases and J 7 bases, leaving 12 bases between the germline ends. The CDR3 spans 12 residues. For the CDR3, the DNA is TGTGCCAGCAGCCTTTCAGGGAATGAGCAGTACTTC. Amino acids: CASSLSGNEQYF.

The CDR3 DNA follows: TGTGCCAGTCGACAGGGGGACTGGAGCAATCAGCCCCAGCATTTT. Translating it yields CASRQGDWSNQPQHF. This chain uses TRBV19 with TRBJ1-5; 9 positions agree with TRBD1. V was pared by 8 bases and J by 1 base, with 6 bases of the junction left unmatched. The CDR3 contains 15 residues. Per the germline V gene, CDR1 is LNHDA and CDR2 is SQIVND (reference sequence).

This chain connects TRBV7-9 to TRBJ1-2; D gene uncertain. Germline V lookup: CDR1 SEHNR, CDR2 FQNEAQ (reference sequence). V lost 5 bases to trimming and J lost 1 base, with 17 bases between them. This CDR3 has 16 residues. The CDR3: CASSDVGRAFNYGYTF. CDR3 DNA: TGTGCCAGCAGCGACGTGGGCAGAGCCTTTAACTATGGCTACACCTTC.

This chain joins TRBV4-1 and TRBJ2-6; D is undetermined. CDR3 length equals 14 residues. Trimming left V 3 bases short and J 4 bases short, with 7 bases between. CDR1 MGHRA and CDR2 YSYEKL come from the germline V gene. The CDR3, as DNA: TGCGCCAGCAGCCAGACTTCGGGGGCCAACGTCCTGACTTTC. The encoded protein is CASSQTSGANVLTF.